This T cell receptor (beta chain) was documented in a study of T cell responses to AZD1222 COVID-19 vaccine. Sequencing used immunoSEQ multiplex PCR; TCRdb keeps in-frame clones, though not all of them. Seen here are under 40,000 clones, around 78% observed once, and the top ten hold about 4.5%. The CDR3 length is 17 residues. V shed 10 bases and J shed 0 bases, with 19 bases lying between them. From germline, CDR1 is SGHVS and CDR2 FQNEAQ. The sequence came from an adult who received the AZD1222 COVID-19 vaccine. Source: peripheral blood, taken 28 days after the second AZD1222 dose. This chain joins TRBV7-8 and TRBJ1-6; TRBD1 is a possible D gene (6 bases). CDR3 sequence reads: CATRGARRSSYNSPLHF. The CDR3 bases are TGTGCCACGCGGGGGGCTAGACGGAGCTCCTATAATTCACCCCTCCACTTT.